The 15 T cell receptor beta chains presented below share a single source sample, sequenced in a study of blood T cells in healthy people across ages. PCR was performed a second time for roughly 7 to 11 cycles using a sample-barcoded 5' primer and a J-beta primer mix. MiXCR, applied by TCRdb to the 5' RACE reads, yields one record per CDR3 protein. The table shows about 1,600,000 distinct CDR3 sequences, with roughly 45% occurring only once. Specimen: blood. These receptors originate from a woman aged 18-29 years in good health.

The V gene is TRBV7-2, the J gene TRBJ1-6, with D unclear. Trimming cost V 1 base and J 10 bases, with 14 bases left between them. Germline lookup yields CDR1 SGHTA and CDR2 FQGNSA. The CDR3 covers 15 residues. The CDR3 region is CASSLGQVGYSPLHF. The CDR3, as DNA: TGTGCCAGCAGCTTAGGGCAGGTTGGGTACTCACCCCTCCACTTT.

The gene calls are TRBV10-3 and TRBJ1-6; perhaps TRBD1 as D (5 bases). CDR3 length equals 13 residues. CDR1 is ENHRY, CDR2 SYGVKD, per germline. V was pared by 10 bases and J by 7 bases, with 14 bases between. The DNA for the CDR3 is TGTGCCACCGGAGGGACGGAAAATTCACCCCTCCACTTT. Translated, it gives CATGGTENSPLHF.

This clonotype was counted between two and nine times. This chain joins TRBV12-3 or TRBV12-4 and TRBJ1-3, with TRBD1 as a possible D gene (6 bases). Trimming cost V 6 bases and J 5 bases, with 23 bases left between them. The CDR3 spans 17 residues. In DNA form, the CDR3 reads TGTGCCAGCAGACCTCGACAAACAGGGAGAGAAAGAAACACCATATATTTT. Residues: CASRPRQTGRERNTIYF.

At least ten counts were recorded for this clonotype. The chain combines TRBV6-2 or TRBV6-3 with TRBJ2-5, with 7 bases aligning to TRBD2. V trimming: 0 bases; J trimming: 5 bases; junction bases outside the gene matches: 6. The CDR3 is made up of 15 amino acids. Germline V gene lookup returns CDR1 MNHEY and CDR2 SVGEGT. The CDR3 protein is CASSYSGLELETQYF. The CDR3 DNA reads as TGTGCCAGCAGTTACTCAGGACTAGAATTGGAGACCCAGTACTTC.

This chain joins TRBV27 and TRBJ1-1; 7 nucleotides match TRBD1. Germline V gives CDR1 MNHEY, CDR2 SMNVEV (reference sequence). The V and J ends lost 9 bases and 2 bases, in that order; junction bases with no gene match: 9. The CDR3 spans 14 residues. This CDR3 reads CASRAGQKNTEAFF. CDR3 nucleotides: TGTGCCAGTAGGGCGGGACAGAAAAACACTGAAGCTTTCTTT.

The chain carries TRBV7-2 and TRBJ2-4; 8 bases are shared with TRBD2. The CDR3 is 15 amino acids. Trimming removed 5 bases from V and 13 bases from J; junction bases left unmatched: 16. Germline CDR1 SGHTA, CDR2 FQGNSA. The CDR3, as DNA: TGTGCCAGCAGCAGCGGACTAGCCCAGTACAATGAGCAGTACTTC. It encodes CASSSGLAQYNEQYF.

V and J are TRBV5-1 and TRBJ2-5, with D maybe TRBD2 (6 bases). Trimming shortened V by 3 bases and J by 5 bases, and 17 bases separated the two germline ends. This CDR3 has 15 amino acids. The germline V gene has CDR1 SGHRS and CDR2 YFSETQ. CDR3 amino acids: CASSSGGSDGETQYF. The CDR3 bases are TGCGCCAGCAGCTCTGGGGGGTCAGATGGGGAGACCCAGTACTTC. The full variable domain, its missing parts supplied by reference TRBV5-1 and TRBJ2-5, is KAGVTQTPRYLIKTRGQQVTLSCSPISGHRSVSWYQQTPGQGLQFLFEYFSETQRNKGNFPGRFSGRQFSNSRSEMNVSTLELGDSALYLCASSSGGSDGETQYFGPGTRLLVL.

This clonotype was seen a handful of times. The chain recombines TRBV2 with TRBJ2-7; 8 bases are shared with TRBD2. The germline V gene has CDR1 SNHLY and CDR2 FYNNEI. V was pared by 6 bases and J by 2 bases, with 9 bases of the junction left unmatched. The CDR3 is 15 amino acids. The CDR3 DNA follows: TGTGCCAGCAGCTCTGGGGCGGGAGGCCCCTACGAGCAGTACTTC. This sequence encodes CASSSGAGGPYEQYF.

This clonotype was counted a few times. The V and J genes are TRBV5-1 and TRBJ2-1; 8 nucleotides line up with TRBD2. This CDR3 has 13 residues. Trimming at V came to 4 bases and at J to 11 bases, leaving 8 bases not matched to a gene. CDR1 is SGHRS and CDR2 is YFSETQ in the germline V gene. The CDR3 sequence is CASSQGLVSQQFF. The CDR3, as DNA: TGCGCCAGCAGCCAGGGACTAGTCAGTCAGCAGTTCTTC.

The chain has TRBV30 and TRBJ1-2, with 7 bases lining up with TRBD1. The CDR3 totals 12 residues. After removal of 5 bases from V and 8 bases from J, the junction contained 8 bases not matched to a gene. Germline CDR1 is GTSNPN and CDR2 is SVGIG (reference sequence). CDR3 coding DNA: TGTGCCTGGGGCCCGACAGGGCAAGGCTACACCTTC. It specifies CAWGPTGQGYTF.

V and J are TRBV4-1 and TRBJ2-5; D may correspond to TRBD1 or TRBD2 (5 bases each). The germline V gene encodes CDR1 MGHRA and CDR2 YSYEKL. With 3 bases removed from V and 2 bases from J, the gap between germline ends came to 19 bases. CDR3 length: 17 amino acids. Here the CDR3 DNA reads TGCGCCAGCAGCCACGGACGGGACCCCAAGTGGCAAGAGACCCAGTACTTC. It yields the protein CASSHGRDPKWQETQYF.

The chain combines TRBV12-3 or TRBV12-4 with TRBJ2-5, with D perhaps matching TRBD1 (5 bases). V lost 11 bases and J 3 bases, leaving 28 bases between the germline ends. The length of the CDR3 is 17 residues. The CDR3 region has the DNA TGTGCCTCTGCCAGGGCTCCTGACCGTGGGGTAAAAGAGACCCAGTACTTC. It codes for CASARAPDRGVKETQYF.

A few counts support this clonotype. The chain employs TRBV9 and TRBJ2-3; no clear D gene. Trimming removed 4 bases at V and 1 base at J, with 16 bases between. From germline, CDR1 is SGDLS and CDR2 YYNGEE. The CDR3 contains 16 residues. Here the CDR3 reads CASSPLGSAGTDTQYF. The DNA for the CDR3 is TGTGCCAGCAGCCCCTTGGGGTCAGCTGGCACAGATACGCAGTATTTT. The full variable domain, rest sourced from reference TRBV9 and TRBJ2-3, is DSGVTQTPKHLITATGQRVTLRCSPRSGDLSVYWYQQSLDQGLQFLIQYYNGEERAKGNILERFSAQQFPDLHSELNLSSLELGDSALYFCASSPLGSAGTDTQYFGPGTRLTVL.

This clonotype was counted a single time. The chain links TRBV6-6 to TRBJ2-4; D might be TRBD1 (6 bases). Germline CDR1 reads MNHNY; CDR2 reads SVGAGI (reference sequence). Trimming took 5 bases from V and 13 from J, leaving 18 bases between them. CDR3 length equals 13 residues. The CDR3 DNA reads as TGTGCCAGCAGTAGGAAAGTACAGGGTTTGCAGTACTTC. Translation gives CASSRKVQGLQYF.

The J gene is TRBJ2-3, the V gene TRBV7-9, with 10 bases aligning to TRBD2. Germline CDR1 is SEHNR and CDR2 is FQNEAQ (reference sequence). V lost 3 bases and J lost 3; bases outside the gene matches: 9. The CDR3 totals 17 residues. The CDR3 nucleotides read TGTGCCAGCAGCTTTTCTTCCCTAGCGGGAGCTACAGATACGCAGTATTTT. This gives the protein CASSFSSLAGATDTQYF.